This passage covers 30 T cell receptor beta chains from one sample sequenced in a study of cytomegalovirus exposure and HLA in healthy donors. Amplification used 60 Vbeta primers and 13 Jbeta primers. The method was immunoSEQ multiplex PCR; TCRdb's version includes in-frame clones alone and lacks a portion of them. Here the sample spans fewer than 65,000 clones, 73% being singletons. The specimen sequenced was PBMCs. The receptors come from a man aged 50 to 60 in good health and CMV-seronegative.

This chain joins TRBV5-4 and TRBJ1-3; tentatively, D is TRBD1 (5 bases). V lost 4 bases, J lost 0 bases, and 14 bases lay in between. The length of the CDR3 is 16 residues. The V gene's germline CDR1 is SGHNT and CDR2 YYREEE (reference sequence). This CDR3 reads CASSAGPTSSGNTIYF. The CDR3 DNA reads as TGTGCCAGCAGCGCGGGACCGACGAGCTCTGGAAACACCATATATTTT.

V gene TRBV5-1 combines with J gene TRBJ2-1, with 9 bases lining up with TRBD1. The CDR3 covers 17 residues. The germline gives CDR1 SGHRS, CDR2 YFSETQ. Germline trimming cut 1 base from V and 3 bases from J; bases unmatched to any gene: 8. The CDR3 loop is CASSLPRTGVDYNEQFF. As DNA, the CDR3 is TGCGCCAGCAGCTTGCCGCGGACAGGGGTCGACTACAATGAGCAGTTCTTC.

V usage is TRBV9 and J usage is TRBJ2-3; possible D gene TRBD1, 6 bases. This CDR3 has 15 residues. From germline, CDR1 is SGDLS and CDR2 YYNGEE. Trimming removed 3 bases at V and 2 bases at J, with 13 bases between. CDR3 nucleotide sequence: TGTGCCAGCAGCGCGGTGGGGACAATCACAGATACGCAGTATTTT. The encoded protein is CASSAVGTITDTQYF.

The gene calls are TRBV5-1 and TRBJ1-1, with TRBD1 as a possible D gene (5 bases). V was clipped by 1 base and J by 5 bases, with 12 bases between them. Germline V gene lookup returns CDR1 SGHRS and CDR2 YFSETQ. This CDR3 spans 14 amino acids. Here the CDR3 reads CASSLRRGITEAFF. Written as DNA, the CDR3 is TGCGCCAGCAGCTTGAGGAGGGGCATTACTGAAGCTTTCTTT.

The genes are TRBV21-1 and TRBJ2-3; the table's D call of TRBD2 was not tested on the DNA. TRBV21-1 is designated a pseudogene. The CDR3 runs to 18 residues. The CDR3 sequence: CASSKVLAGGPESDTQYF. The CDR3 coding sequence is TGTGCCAGCAGCAAAGTACTAGCGGGGGGACCAGAGTCAGATACGCAGTATTTT.

The rearrangement joins TRBV2 to TRBJ2-7; D might be TRBD2 (6 bases). Per germline, CDR1 SNHLY and CDR2 FYNNEI. CDR3 length: 12 amino acids. The germline V and J ends were trimmed by 7 bases and 7 bases, with 14 bases remaining between them. CDR3 coding DNA: TGTGCCAGCAACCTACTCAGCGGGGAGCAGTACTTC. This encodes CASNLLSGEQYF.

The chain links TRBV28 to TRBJ1-6; tentative D call: TRBD1 (5 bases). The CDR3 has 16 amino acids. CDR1 is MDHEN, CDR2 SYDVKM, per germline. V lost 5 bases and J lost 1, with 12 bases in between. For the CDR3, the DNA is TGTGCCAGCAGTCCGACGGGGGGGTCCTATAATTCACCCCTCCACTTT. The encoded protein is CASSPTGGSYNSPLHF.

The gene calls are TRBV5-1 and TRBJ2-7, with 12 bases fitting TRBD1. V trimming: 1 base; J trimming: 5 bases; junction bases outside the gene matches: 7. The germline CDR1 and CDR2 sequences are SGHRS and YFSETQ. The CDR3 is 16 amino acids. In DNA form, the CDR3 reads TGCGCCAGCAGCTTGCTTGGGACAGGGGGCCGGCACGAGCAGTACTTC. Encoded protein: CASSLLGTGGRHEQYF.

The genes are TRBV9 and TRBJ1-1; D uncertain. V was shortened by 3 bases and J by 4 bases, with 13 bases between the two germline ends. The CDR3 is made up of 14 amino acids. Germline V gives CDR1 SGDLS, CDR2 YYNGEE. The CDR3, as DNA: TGTGCCAGCAGCGGTCCCTCACATATCACTGAAGCTTTCTTT. It translates to CASSGPSHITEAFF.

The chain combines TRBV7-9 with TRBJ2-2; D unclear. V was pared by 5 bases and J by 9 bases, with 13 bases between. The CDR3 extends over 13 amino acids. Germline lookup yields CDR1 SEHNR and CDR2 FQNEAQ (reference sequence). The CDR3 sequence is CASSPDSSWELFF. The CDR3 bases are TGTGCCAGCAGCCCCGACTCCTCGTGGGAGCTGTTTTTT.

The chain employs TRBV9 and TRBJ2-3; D is ambiguous. V lost 0 bases, J lost 2 bases, and 10 bases lay in between. From germline, CDR1 is SGDLS and CDR2 YYNGEE. The CDR3 is made up of 15 amino acids. Written as DNA, the CDR3 is TGTGCCAGCAGCGTAGGGGCAGGCTACACAGATACGCAGTATTTT. Translating gives CASSVGAGYTDTQYF.

The count of this clone is one. The J gene is TRBJ2-1, the V gene TRBV27, with D maybe TRBD2 (5 bases). The CDR3 contains 18 residues. Germline loops: CDR1 MNHEY, CDR2 SMNVEV (reference sequence). Trimming removed 6 bases from V and 0 bases from J, with 21 bases in between. CDR3 sequence (DNA): TGTGCCAGCAGAACCCCTGGAGTCGGGCGGGCCTCCTACAATGAGCAGTTCTTC. The encoded protein is CASRTPGVGRASYNEQFF.

The CDR3 is CASRGLTGELFF. Here the CDR3 DNA reads TGTGCCAGCAGGGGCCTCACCGGGGAGCTGTTTTTT. J is TRBJ2-2 and V is TRBV5-5; D gene unclear. This CDR3 has 12 residues. Trimming removed 5 bases from V and 4 bases from J, with 6 bases in between. Germline loops: CDR1 SGHKS, CDR2 YYEKEE (reference sequence).

This clone has just a few counts. V and J are TRBV6-5 and TRBJ2-3, with D maybe TRBD2 (6 bases). From germline, CDR1 is MNHEY and CDR2 SVGAGI. The CDR3 totals 15 residues. With 6 bases removed from V and 2 bases from J, the gap between germline ends came to 15 bases. CDR3 nucleotides: TGTGCCAGCAGCCGCGGGACGGAGAACACAGATACGCAGTATTTT. Its translation is CASSRGTENTDTQYF.

The V and J genes are TRBV4-1 and TRBJ1-5, with 7 bases lining up with TRBD1. CDR1 is MGHRA, CDR2 YSYEKL, per germline. The CDR3 consists of 15 residues. V was clipped by 4 bases and J by 4 bases; unmatched bases: 7. The CDR3 region has the DNA TGCGCCAGCAGCCTCCGGGACAGCCAAAATCAGCCCCAGCATTTT. Its protein product is CASSLRDSQNQPQHF.

This clone was observed once. The V and J genes are TRBV5-4 and TRBJ2-5; no reliable D call. Trimming stripped 3 bases from V and 4 bases from J, with 13 bases between. Germline V CDR1 and CDR2: SGHNT, YYREEE (reference sequence). This CDR3 contains 14 residues. This CDR3 reads CASSSGPILETQYF. DNA of the CDR3: TGTGCCAGCAGCTCCGGTCCGATTTTAGAGACCCAGTACTTC. The entire variable domain, with the rest obtained from reference TRBV5-4 and TRBJ2-5, is as follows: ETGVTQSPTHLIKTRGQQVTLRCSSQSGHNTVSWYQQALGQGPQFIFQYYREEENGRGNFPPRFSGLQFPNYSSELNVNALELDDSALYLCASSSGPILETQYFGPGTRLLVL.

V usage is TRBV7-6 and J usage is TRBJ2-5, with unresolved D. The CDR3 extends over 11 amino acids. V was shortened by 8 bases and J by 2 bases, with 6 bases between the two germline ends. Germline CDR1 reads SGHVS; CDR2 reads FNYEAQ. The CDR3 here is CASGSQETQYF. CDR3 sequence (DNA): TGTGCCAGCGGCTCGCAAGAGACCCAGTACTTC.

The gene calls are TRBV30 and TRBJ2-7; TRBD2 matches 13 bases. The CDR3 covers 15 residues. CDR1 GTSNPN and CDR2 SVGIG come from the germline V gene (reference sequence). Unmatched junction bases numbered 6, after V lost 5 bases and J lost 2 bases. In DNA form, the CDR3 reads TGTGCCTGGGACGGACTAGCGGGGGCCGCCTACGAGCAGTACTTC. Translating gives CAWDGLAGAAYEQYF. Full variable domain (remainder filled in from reference TRBV30 and TRBJ2-7): SQTIHQWPATLVQPVGSPLSLECTVEGTSNPNLYWYRQAAGRGLQLLFYSVGIGQISSEVPQNLSASRPQDRQFILSSKKLLLSDSGFYLCAWDGLAGAAYEQYFGPGTRLTVT.

V and J are TRBV20-1 and TRBJ2-2, with D perhaps TRBD2 (5 bases). Germline assignment: CDR1 DFQATT and CDR2 SNEGSKA (reference sequence). The CDR3 spans 10 residues. V was pared by 7 bases and J by 7 bases, with 7 bases between. CDR3 DNA sequence: TGCAGTGTAGAGGGCGGGGAGCTGTTTTTT. This gives the protein CSVEGGELFF.

The genes are TRBV7-9 and TRBJ2-5, with D perhaps TRBD1 (6 bases). Germline CDR1 reads SEHNR; CDR2 reads FQNEAQ (reference sequence). This CDR3 contains 15 residues. The ends were cut back, 5 bases at V and 5 bases at J, with 18 bases in the middle. In nucleotides, the CDR3 is TGTGCCAGCAGCCTAAACCAGGGGCGAGGGGAGACCCAGTACTTC. This sequence encodes CASSLNQGRGETQYF.

The table lists this clone with a few counts. The V call is TRBV19, the J call TRBJ2-2; 10 bases agree with TRBD2. Per germline, CDR1 LNHDA and CDR2 SQIVND (reference sequence). The J segment lost 3 bases and the V segment lost 3 bases, leaving 1 base of the junction unmatched. The CDR3 totals 15 residues. CDR3 sequence: CASSILAGDTGELFF. The CDR3 DNA reads TGTGCCAGTAGTATCCTAGCGGGGGACACCGGGGAGCTGTTTTTT.

V is TRBV7-8 and J is TRBJ2-1, with unresolved D. Per the germline V gene, CDR1 is SGHVS and CDR2 is FQNEAQ. The V and J ends lost 0 bases and 6 bases respectively, with 15 bases between them. The CDR3 sequence is 16 residues long. This CDR3 is CASSLAPSNPANEQFF. The CDR3 coding sequence is TGTGCCAGCAGCTTAGCGCCTAGTAACCCTGCCAATGAGCAGTTCTTC.

The chain combines TRBV2 with TRBJ2-7; 10 bases are a match to TRBD2. Germline assignment: CDR1 SNHLY and CDR2 FYNNEI. This CDR3 has 12 amino acids. With V trimmed by 11 bases and J by 9 bases, 10 bases remained unmatched. CDR3 DNA: TGTGCCTCCAGCGGGGGGGCAAGTTTGCAGTACTTC. This codes for CASSGGASLQYF.

Written as DNA, the CDR3 is TGCAGCGTCGGTATGCAGGGGGGAACCGGGGAGCTGTTTTTT. This gives the protein CSVGMQGGTGELFF. The chain has TRBV29-1 and TRBJ2-2; D may be TRBD1 (7 bases). The germline V gene has CDR1 SQVTM and CDR2 ANQGSEA. This CDR3 region has 14 residues. Deletions cut 6 bases from V and 5 bases from J, with 16 bases between.

The CDR3 sequence: CASNPARTSNEQFF. In DNA form, the CDR3 reads TGTGCCAGCAACCCAGCCAGGACTAGCAATGAGCAGTTCTTC. The rearrangement joins TRBV5-4 to TRBJ2-1, with 7 bases aligning to TRBD2. CDR1 is SGHNT and CDR2 is YYREEE in the germline V gene (reference sequence). CDR3 length: 14 amino acids. V shed 6 bases, J shed 6 bases, and the junction held 9 bases outside the gene matches.

Details on this clone: The limits of the CDR3 on the DNA are not certain, so only TCRdb's listed CDR3 is given. This CDR3 is CASSVGGGISYEQSF. The chain combines TRBV9 with TRBJ2-7; the D call TRBD2 from the table was never checked on the DNA. Counting both end residues, the CDR3 totals 15 amino acids. In germline, CDR1 is SGDLS, CDR2 YYNGEE.

The chain has TRBV29-1 and TRBJ2-1; 8 bases fit TRBD1. V trimming: 4 bases; J trimming: 9 bases; junction bases outside the gene matches: 5. The CDR3 has 12 amino acids. The germline V gene encodes CDR1 SQVTM and CDR2 ANQGSEA. CDR3 protein: CSVVQGAGEQFF. The CDR3 DNA reads as TGCAGCGTTGTGCAGGGGGCAGGTGAGCAGTTCTTC.

The chain uses TRBV5-1 and TRBJ1-2; perhaps TRBD1 as D (6 bases). This CDR3 has 15 residues. CDR1 and CDR2 (germline): SGHRS, YFSETQ. Trimming removed 5 bases at V and 3 bases at J, with 17 bases between. The CDR3 spells CASRQDPTGYYGYTF. The CDR3 DNA follows: TGCGCCAGCAGGCAAGACCCTACAGGGTACTATGGCTACACCTTC.

The chain is built from TRBV5-4 and TRBJ2-1, with 7 bases that match TRBD1. V dropped 5 bases and J dropped 4; count of bases not matched to a gene: 6. The length of the CDR3 is 14 residues. The V gene's germline CDR1 is SGHNT and CDR2 YYREEE (reference sequence). DNA of the CDR3: TGTGCCAGCAGTTACAGGGACAGATACAATGAGCAGTTCTTC. Its protein product is CASSYRDRYNEQFF.

This clone was detected only once. The gene calls are TRBV30 and TRBJ2-2; possibly TRBD2 for D (6 bases). Germline CDR1 is GTSNPN and CDR2 is SVGIG (reference sequence). The V gene lost 0 bases and the J gene lost 2 bases, with 13 bases spanning the gap. The CDR3 extends over 16 amino acids. The CDR3 region is CAWSVSGGVNTGELFF. DNA of the CDR3: TGTGCCTGGAGTGTATCTGGAGGGGTCAACACCGGGGAGCTGTTTTTT.